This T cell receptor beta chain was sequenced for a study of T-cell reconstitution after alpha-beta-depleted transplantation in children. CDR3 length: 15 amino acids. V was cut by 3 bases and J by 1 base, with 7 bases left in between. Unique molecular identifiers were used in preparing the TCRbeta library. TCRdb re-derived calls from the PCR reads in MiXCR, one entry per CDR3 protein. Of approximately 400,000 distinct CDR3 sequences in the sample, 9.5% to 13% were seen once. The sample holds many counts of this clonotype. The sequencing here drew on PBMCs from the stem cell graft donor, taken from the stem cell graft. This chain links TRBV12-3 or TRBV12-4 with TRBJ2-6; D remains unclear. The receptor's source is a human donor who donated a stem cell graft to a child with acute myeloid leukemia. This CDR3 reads CASSFSGSGANVLTF. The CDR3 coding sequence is TGTGCCAGCAGTTTCTCCGGGTCTGGGGCCAACGTCCTGACTTTC.